The 23 T cell receptor beta chains given below trace back to one sample, sequenced in a study of blood T cell repertoires in COVID-19. TCRdb keeps only in-frame clones here, not all; method: immunoSEQ multiplex PCR. The table has around 19,000 clones, roughly 90% seen once. The sample consisted of peripheral blood. The receptors shown here come from a human donor in a cohort sampled during active COVID-19. The donor label of this sample is uncertain.

This chain joins TRBV19 and TRBJ1-4; D call uncertain. Between the trimmed V and J ends, which lost 3 bases and 5 bases, there was a span of 16 bases. The CDR3 is 16 amino acids. Germline V gene sequence: CDR1 LNHDA, CDR2 SQIVND (reference sequence). The CDR3 sequence: CASSIGRTSQNEKLFF. The CDR3, as DNA: TGTGCCAGTAGTATCGGCCGGACTAGCCAGAATGAAAAACTGTTTTTT. Drawing the rest from reference TRBV19 and TRBJ1-4, the complete variable domain is DGGITQSPKYLFRKEGQNVTLSCEQNLNHDAMYWYRQDPGQGLRLIYYSQIVNDFQKGDIAEGYSVSREKKESFPLTVTSAQKNPTAFYLCASSIGRTSQNEKLFFGSGTQLSVL.

This chain joins TRBV28 and TRBJ1-3; TRBD1 agrees at 7 bases. CDR1 and CDR2 (germline): MDHEN, SYDVKM. J was trimmed by 0 bases and V by 6 bases; bases with no gene match: 8. The CDR3 is 16 amino acids. CDR3 loop: CASSSRGDSSGNTIYF. CDR3 bases: TGTGCCAGCAGCTCTCGAGGGGACAGCTCTGGAAACACCATATATTTT.

The chain links TRBV24-1 to TRBJ2-3; D is uncertain. Per the germline V gene, CDR1 is KGHDR and CDR2 is SFDVKD. This CDR3 has 13 amino acids. V was cut by 6 bases and J by 1 base, with 7 bases left in between. In nucleotides, the CDR3 is TGTGCCACCAGTCCTCGGGGCACAGATACGCAGTATTTT. Translated: CATSPRGTDTQYF.

The CDR3 here is CASSPWTGYEQYF. DNA for the CDR3: TGTGCCAGCAGTCCATGGACAGGGTACGAGCAGTACTTC. This sequence joins TRBV27 and TRBJ2-7; the match to TRBD1 covers 8 bases. Germline V lookup: CDR1 MNHEY, CDR2 SMNVEV (reference sequence). The CDR3 contains 13 residues. The V gene end was trimmed by 5 bases and the J gene end by 4 bases; junction bases not matched to a gene: 4.

This chain joins TRBV27 and TRBJ2-7, with D possibly being TRBD1 (6 bases). The CDR3 contains 16 residues. In germline, CDR1 is MNHEY, CDR2 SMNVEV (reference sequence). The V end lost 5 bases, the J end lost 3 bases, and 20 bases lay between the germline ends. The CDR3 loop reads CASSPSVGAASYEQYF. In DNA form, the CDR3 reads TGTGCCAGCAGTCCCTCCGTGGGGGCCGCTAGCTACGAGCAGTACTTC.

The chain links TRBV9 to TRBJ2-2; possibly TRBD1 for D (5 bases). The CDR3 is made up of 15 amino acids. CDR1 and CDR2 (germline): SGDLS, YYNGEE. Trimming pared 0 bases from V and 4 bases from J, leaving 10 bases between. CDR3 sequence (DNA): TGTGCCAGCAGCGTAGGCAGGGTCGGCACCGGGGAGCTGTTTTTT. Its protein is CASSVGRVGTGELFF.

The V gene is TRBV9, the J gene TRBJ1-3, with TRBD1 as a possible D gene (6 bases). Germline-derived CDR1 and CDR2 are SGDLS and YYNGEE. The CDR3 runs 15 residues. Trimming took 3 bases from V and 8 from J, leaving 18 bases between them. Written as DNA, the CDR3 is TGTGCCAGCAGCGCAAGAACAGGGATTGGGGACACCATATATTTT. Its protein is CASSARTGIGDTIYF.

This clone was observed a few times. This chain uses TRBV6-5 with TRBJ1-6; 7 positions match TRBD1. The CDR3 has 15 residues. The V and J ends lost 0 bases and 7 bases, in that order; junction bases with no gene match: 3. From germline, CDR1 is MNHEY and CDR2 SVGAGI. The CDR3 here is CASSYSGTENSPLHF. DNA of the CDR3: TGTGCCAGCAGTTACTCCGGGACAGAAAATTCACCCCTCCACTTT.

The chain couples TRBV6-6 to TRBJ2-7, with TRBD2 matching 10 bases. The V gene end was trimmed by 0 bases and the J gene end by 0 bases; junction bases not matched to a gene: 2. The CDR3 has 16 residues. Germline loops: CDR1 MNHNY, CDR2 SVGAGI (reference sequence). CDR3 in DNA: TGTGCCAGCAGTTACTCGACTAGCGGGCGCTCCTACGAGCAGTACTTC. This gives the protein CASSYSTSGRSYEQYF.

The chain employs TRBV2 and TRBJ2-5, with 11 bases identical to TRBD2. CDR3 length equals 16 residues. Trimming removed 5 bases from V and 1 base from J; junction bases left unmatched: 6. From germline, CDR1 is SNHLY and CDR2 FYNNEI. The CDR3 region has the DNA TGTGCCAGCAGTTACTGGACTAGCGGGCCCCAAGAGACCCAGTACTTC. As protein: CASSYWTSGPQETQYF.

This chain connects TRBV7-3 to TRBJ2-5, with D perhaps matching TRBD2 (6 bases). Germline lookup yields CDR1 SGHTA and CDR2 FQGTGA. The CDR3 is 16 residues long. Trimming removed 0 bases from V and 1 base from J, with 12 bases in between. The CDR3 loop reads CASSLTFHGGQETQYF. In DNA form, the CDR3 reads TGTGCCAGCAGCTTAACGTTCCACGGGGGCCAAGAGACCCAGTACTTC.

This clone has a single count. The chain employs TRBV12-3 or TRBV12-4 and TRBJ1-1; 7 bases are shared with TRBD1. CDR3 length equals 13 residues. With 7 bases clipped from V and 11 bases from J, the junction kept 13 bases outside the gene matches. The CDR3 DNA follows: TGTGCCAGCACCCCGGGCAGGGGGTCATCCGCTTTCTTT. Residues: CASTPGRGSSAFF.

This clone was counted a few times. The V gene is TRBV15, the J gene TRBJ2-1, with TRBD1 as a possible D gene (6 bases). The CDR3 has 16 amino acids. Between the trimmed V and J ends, which lost 3 bases and 10 bases, there was a span of 22 bases. Germline CDR1 and CDR2: LNHNV and YYDKDF (reference sequence). The CDR3 DNA is TGTGCCACCAGCAGCCCCTCGATGGGGGCCCGCGGAGAGCAGTTCTTC. Translating it yields CATSSPSMGARGEQFF.

The DNA of the CDR3 is TGTGCCAGCTCAAACCAACCGCCTAGCGGGATATACAATGAGCAGTTCTTC. It is translated as CASSNQPPSGIYNEQFF. The rearrangement uses TRBV18 and TRBJ2-1; 9 bases are shared with TRBD2. CDR3 size: 17 residues. CDR1 and CDR2 from the germline V gene are KGHSH and LQKENI. Unmatched junction bases numbered 12, after V lost 5 bases and J lost 4 bases.

CDR3: CAIKDRTSYEQYF. In nucleotides, the CDR3 is TGTGCCATCAAGGACAGGACCTCCTACGAGCAGTACTTC. J is TRBJ2-7 and V is TRBV10-3, with TRBD1 identical over 7 bases. CDR1 and CDR2 from the germline V gene are ENHRY and SYGVKD. The V and J ends lost 7 bases and 0 bases, in that order; junction bases with no gene match: 3. The CDR3 sequence is 13 residues long.

The CDR3 nucleotides are TGTGCCAGCTCACAGGGACAGGGAGGGAACAATCAGCCCCAGCATTTT. Its translation: CASSQGQGGNNQPQHF. This rearrangement joins TRBV18 to TRBJ1-5; 9 bases agree with TRBD1. The junction had 7 bases not matched to a gene; V was cut back by 4 bases and J by 3 bases. CDR1 is KGHSH, CDR2 LQKENI, per germline. The CDR3 runs 16 residues.

This clone was seen a single time. V usage is TRBV5-1 and J usage is TRBJ1-3; maybe TRBD1 (5 bases). V was pared by 3 bases and J by 0 bases, with 10 bases between. The CDR3 runs to 15 residues. Germline CDR1 is SGHRS and CDR2 is YFSETQ. CDR3 DNA sequence: TGCGCCAGCAGCTCCCGGCAGGGCTCTGGAAACACCATATATTTT. Protein: CASSSRQGSGNTIYF. Based on the CDR3 plus reference TRBV5-1 and TRBJ1-3, the full variable domain is KAGVTQTPRYLIKTRGQQVTLSCSPISGHRSVSWYQQTPGQGLQFLFEYFSETQRNKGNFPGRFSGRQFSNSRSEMNVSTLELGDSALYLCASSSRQGSGNTIYFGEGSWLTVV.

The sample holds a few counts of this clone. The rearrangement joins TRBV28 to TRBJ2-2, with D maybe TRBD1 (5 bases). The CDR3 contains 16 residues. CDR1 and CDR2 (germline): MDHEN, SYDVKM. The germline V and J ends were trimmed by 5 bases and 0 bases, with 13 bases remaining between them. The CDR3 region has the DNA TGTGCCAGCAGTCCGCTTCAGACAGCGAACACCGGGGAGCTGTTTTTT. Residues: CASSPLQTANTGELFF.

The V gene is TRBV11-3, the J gene TRBJ2-1, with 11 bases aligning to TRBD2. Per the germline V gene, CDR1 is SGHNT and CDR2 is YENEEA. The V gene end was trimmed by 5 bases and the J gene end by 4 bases; junction bases not matched to a gene: 4. There are 15 residues in the CDR3. For the CDR3, the DNA is TGTGCCAGCAGCACCGGGACTAGCGGTTACAATGAGCAGTTCTTC. As protein: CASSTGTSGYNEQFF.

The V call is TRBV5-1, the J call TRBJ1-1; a possible D gene is TRBD1 (6 bases). Germline lookup yields CDR1 SGHRS and CDR2 YFSETQ. V lost 0 bases and J lost 4, with 13 bases in between. This CDR3 contains 15 residues. The CDR3 reads CASSLAQGATTEAFF. CDR3 sequence (DNA): TGCGCCAGCAGCTTGGCACAGGGCGCGACCACTGAAGCTTTCTTT.

This chain connects TRBV2 to TRBJ1-1, with a possible D match to TRBD1 (5 bases). The germline V and J ends were trimmed by 8 bases and 1 base, with 11 bases remaining between them. The CDR3 length is 13 residues. Germline V gives CDR1 SNHLY, CDR2 FYNNEI. This CDR3 reads CASEQETNTEAFF. The CDR3, as DNA: TGTGCCAGCGAACAGGAGACGAACACTGAAGCTTTCTTT.

The V and J genes are TRBV28 and TRBJ1-1, with D perhaps TRBD1 (6 bases). V was trimmed by 4 bases and J by 1 base, leaving 13 bases between them. The CDR3 length is 15 residues. Germline V gene data show CDR1 as MDHEN and CDR2 as SYDVKM. The CDR3 DNA reads as TGTGCCAGCAGTTCCAACGGGGGGCGGAACACTGAAGCTTTCTTT. It encodes CASSSNGGRNTEAFF.

The chain employs TRBV6-1 and TRBJ1-6, with TRBD1 identical over 10 bases. With 1 base clipped from V and 10 bases from J, the junction kept 1 base outside the gene matches. The CDR3 has 14 residues. Germline loops: CDR1 MNHNS, CDR2 SASEGT. The CDR3 here is CASSEGTGGSPLHF. In DNA, the CDR3 is TGTGCCAGCAGTGAAGGGACAGGGGGGTCACCCCTCCACTTT.